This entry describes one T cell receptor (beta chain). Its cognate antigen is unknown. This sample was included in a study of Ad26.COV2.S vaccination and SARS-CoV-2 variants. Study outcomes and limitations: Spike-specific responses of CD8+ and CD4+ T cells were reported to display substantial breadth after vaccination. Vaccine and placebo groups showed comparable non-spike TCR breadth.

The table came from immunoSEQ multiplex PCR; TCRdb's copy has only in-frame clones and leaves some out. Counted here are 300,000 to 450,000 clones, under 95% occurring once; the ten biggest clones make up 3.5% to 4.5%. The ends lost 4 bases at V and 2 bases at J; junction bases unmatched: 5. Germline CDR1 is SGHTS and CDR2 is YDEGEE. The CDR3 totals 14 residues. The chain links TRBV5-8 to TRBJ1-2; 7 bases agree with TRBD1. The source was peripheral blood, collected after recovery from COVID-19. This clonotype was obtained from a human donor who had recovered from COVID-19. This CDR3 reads CASSPRTGNYGYTF. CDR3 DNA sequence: TGTGCCAGCAGCCCGAGGACAGGAAACTATGGCTACACCTTC.